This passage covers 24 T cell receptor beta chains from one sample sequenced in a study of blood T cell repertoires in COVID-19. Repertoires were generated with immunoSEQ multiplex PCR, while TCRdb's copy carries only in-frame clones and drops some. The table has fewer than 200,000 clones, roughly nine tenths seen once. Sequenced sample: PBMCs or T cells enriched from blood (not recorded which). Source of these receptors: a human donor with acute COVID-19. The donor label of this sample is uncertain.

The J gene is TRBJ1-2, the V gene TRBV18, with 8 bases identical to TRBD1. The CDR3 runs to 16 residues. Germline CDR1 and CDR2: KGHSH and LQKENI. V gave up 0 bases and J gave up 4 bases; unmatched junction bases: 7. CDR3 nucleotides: TGTGCCAGCTCACCACCTAAGGGGACAGGCCCCTATGGCTACACCTTC. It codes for CASSPPKGTGPYGYTF.

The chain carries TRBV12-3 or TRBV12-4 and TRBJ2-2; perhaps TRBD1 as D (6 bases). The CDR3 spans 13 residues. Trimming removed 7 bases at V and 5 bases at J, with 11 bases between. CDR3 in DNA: TGTGCCAGCACGCCAGGGGAGACCGGGGAGCTGTTTTTT. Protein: CASTPGETGELFF.

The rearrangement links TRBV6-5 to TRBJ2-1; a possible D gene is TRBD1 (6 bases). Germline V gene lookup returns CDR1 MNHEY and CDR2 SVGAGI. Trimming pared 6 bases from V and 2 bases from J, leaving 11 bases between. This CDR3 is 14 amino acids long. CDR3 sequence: CASRRQETYNEQFF. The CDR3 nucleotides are TGTGCCAGCAGGAGACAGGAGACCTACAATGAGCAGTTCTTC.

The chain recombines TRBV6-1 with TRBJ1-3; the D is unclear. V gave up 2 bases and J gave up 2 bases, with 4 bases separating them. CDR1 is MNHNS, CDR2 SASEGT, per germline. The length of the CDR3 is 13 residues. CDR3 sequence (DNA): TGTGCCAGCAGTGAAACAGCTGGAAACACCATATATTTT. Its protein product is CASSETAGNTIYF.

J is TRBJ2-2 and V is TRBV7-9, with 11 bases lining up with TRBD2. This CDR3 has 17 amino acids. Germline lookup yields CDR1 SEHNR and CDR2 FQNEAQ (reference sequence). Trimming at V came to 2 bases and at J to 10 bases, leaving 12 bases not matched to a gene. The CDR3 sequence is CASSLLAGGLRREELFF. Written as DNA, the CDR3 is TGTGCCAGCAGCTTACTAGCGGGGGGATTGAGGCGTGAGGAGCTGTTTTTT.

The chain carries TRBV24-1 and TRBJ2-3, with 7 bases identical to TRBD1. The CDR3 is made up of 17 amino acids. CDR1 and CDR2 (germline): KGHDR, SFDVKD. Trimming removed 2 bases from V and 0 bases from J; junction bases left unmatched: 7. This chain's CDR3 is CATSDSGQVLSTDTQYF. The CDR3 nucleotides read TGTGCCACCAGTGATTCAGGACAGGTACTTAGCACAGATACGCAGTATTTT.

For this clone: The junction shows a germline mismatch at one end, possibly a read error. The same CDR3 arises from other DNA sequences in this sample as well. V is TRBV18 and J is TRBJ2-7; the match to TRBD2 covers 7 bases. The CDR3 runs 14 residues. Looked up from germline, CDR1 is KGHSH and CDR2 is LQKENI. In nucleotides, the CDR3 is TGTGCCAGCTCCCCACCCGGGGGAGGGAACGAGCAGTACTTC. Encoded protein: CASSPPGGGNEQYF.

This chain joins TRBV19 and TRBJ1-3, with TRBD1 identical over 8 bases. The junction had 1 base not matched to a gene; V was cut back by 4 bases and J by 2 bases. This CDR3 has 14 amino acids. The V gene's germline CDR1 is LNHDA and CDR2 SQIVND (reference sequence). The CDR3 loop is CASSTQGAGNTIYF. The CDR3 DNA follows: TGTGCCAGTAGTACACAGGGGGCTGGAAACACCATATATTTT.

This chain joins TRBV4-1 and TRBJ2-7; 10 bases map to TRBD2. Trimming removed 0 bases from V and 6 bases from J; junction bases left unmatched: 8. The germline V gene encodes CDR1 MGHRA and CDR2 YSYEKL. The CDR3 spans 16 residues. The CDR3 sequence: CASSQDWSGGAGEQYF. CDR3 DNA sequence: TGCGCCAGCAGCCAAGATTGGAGCGGGGGGGCCGGCGAGCAGTACTTC.

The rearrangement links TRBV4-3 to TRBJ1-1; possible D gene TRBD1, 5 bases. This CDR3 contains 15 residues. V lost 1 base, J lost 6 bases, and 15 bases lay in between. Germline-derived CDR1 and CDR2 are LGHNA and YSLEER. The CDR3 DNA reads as TGCGCCAGCAGCCAAGGGTCCAGGACAAAGTCTGAAGCTTTCTTT. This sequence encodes CASSQGSRTKSEAFF.

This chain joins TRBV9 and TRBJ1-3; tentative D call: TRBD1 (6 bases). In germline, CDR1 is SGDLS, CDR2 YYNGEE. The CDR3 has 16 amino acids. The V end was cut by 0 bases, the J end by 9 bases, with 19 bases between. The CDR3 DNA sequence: TGTGCCAGCAGCGTAGGACCACAGGGAGGGCCCACCACCATATATTTT. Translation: CASSVGPQGGPTTIYF.

The CDR3 bases are TGTGCCAGCTCACCATCAGGGATCTCCTACGAGCAGTACTTC. Translated, it gives CASSPSGISYEQYF. The chain recombines TRBV18 with TRBJ2-7; D perhaps matches TRBD1 (5 bases). Germline CDR1 and CDR2: KGHSH and LQKENI. Trimming took 2 bases from V and 0 from J, leaving 8 bases between them. This CDR3 has 14 residues.

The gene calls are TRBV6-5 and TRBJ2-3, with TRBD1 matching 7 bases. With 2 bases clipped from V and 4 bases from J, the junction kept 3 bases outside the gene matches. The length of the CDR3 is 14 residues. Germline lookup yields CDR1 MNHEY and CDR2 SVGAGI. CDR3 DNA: TGTGCCAGCAGTTACACAGGGGCGGCAGATACGCAGTATTTT. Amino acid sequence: CASSYTGAADTQYF.

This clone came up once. CDR3 loop: CASTPRDTQYF. CDR3 sequence (DNA): TGTGCCAGCACCCCTCGAGATACGCAGTATTTT. The rearrangement joins TRBV5-8 to TRBJ2-3; D not resolved. Trimming left V 6 bases short and J 5 bases short, with 7 bases between. This CDR3 region has 11 residues. Germline assignment: CDR1 SGHTS and CDR2 YDEGEE.

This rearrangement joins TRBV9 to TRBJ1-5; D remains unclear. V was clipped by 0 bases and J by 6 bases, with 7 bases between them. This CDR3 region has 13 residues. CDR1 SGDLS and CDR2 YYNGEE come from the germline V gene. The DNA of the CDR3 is TGTGCCAGCAGCGTAGCAGCGGGTCAGCCCCAGCATTTT. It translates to CASSVAAGQPQHF.

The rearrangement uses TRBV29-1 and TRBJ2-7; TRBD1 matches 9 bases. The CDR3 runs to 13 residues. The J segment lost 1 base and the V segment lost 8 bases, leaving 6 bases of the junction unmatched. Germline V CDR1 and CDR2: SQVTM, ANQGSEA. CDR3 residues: CSTTGQGSYEQYF. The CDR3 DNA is TGCAGCACTACGGGACAGGGATCCTACGAGCAGTACTTC.

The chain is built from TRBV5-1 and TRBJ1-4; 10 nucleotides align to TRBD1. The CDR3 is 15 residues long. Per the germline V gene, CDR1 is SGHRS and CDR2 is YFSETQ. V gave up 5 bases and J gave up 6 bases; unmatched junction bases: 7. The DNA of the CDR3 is TGCGCCAGCAGGGGAACCGGGACAGGGGATGAAAAACTGTTTTTT. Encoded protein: CASRGTGTGDEKLFF.

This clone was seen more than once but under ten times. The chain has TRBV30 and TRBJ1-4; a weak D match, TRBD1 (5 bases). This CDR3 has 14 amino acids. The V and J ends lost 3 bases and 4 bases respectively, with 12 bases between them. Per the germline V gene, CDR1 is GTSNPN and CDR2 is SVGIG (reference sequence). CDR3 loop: CAWSMTAYNEKLFF. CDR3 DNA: TGTGCCTGGAGCATGACAGCCTATAATGAAAAACTGTTTTTT.

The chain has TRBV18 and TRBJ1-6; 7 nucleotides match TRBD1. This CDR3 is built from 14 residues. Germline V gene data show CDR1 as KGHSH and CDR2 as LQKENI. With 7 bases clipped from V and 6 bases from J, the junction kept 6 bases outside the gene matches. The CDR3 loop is CASLKTGSNSPLHF. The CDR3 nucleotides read TGTGCCAGCTTAAAGACAGGGTCTAATTCACCCCTCCACTTT.

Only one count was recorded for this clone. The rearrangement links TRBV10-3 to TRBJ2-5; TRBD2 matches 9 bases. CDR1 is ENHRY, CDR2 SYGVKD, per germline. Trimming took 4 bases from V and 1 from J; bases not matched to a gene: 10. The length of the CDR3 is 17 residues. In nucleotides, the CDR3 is TGTGCCATCAGTGTGGGGGTAGGGACTAGCAGCCAAGAGACCCAGTACTTC. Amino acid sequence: CAISVGVGTSSQETQYF.

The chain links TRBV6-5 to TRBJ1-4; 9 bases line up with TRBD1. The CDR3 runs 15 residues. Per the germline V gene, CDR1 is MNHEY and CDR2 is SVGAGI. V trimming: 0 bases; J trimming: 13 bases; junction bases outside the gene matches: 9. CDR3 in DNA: TGTGCCAGCAGTTACTCGGGACAGGGTGTGGAGGGACTGTTTTTT. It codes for CASSYSGQGVEGLFF.

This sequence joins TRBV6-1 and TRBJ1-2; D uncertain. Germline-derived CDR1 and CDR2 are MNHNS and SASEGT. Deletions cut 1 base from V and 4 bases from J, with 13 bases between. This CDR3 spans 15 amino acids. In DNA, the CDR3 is TGTGCCAGCAGTGAAGACGCCGGAGGAATCTATGGCTACACCTTC. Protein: CASSEDAGGIYGYTF.

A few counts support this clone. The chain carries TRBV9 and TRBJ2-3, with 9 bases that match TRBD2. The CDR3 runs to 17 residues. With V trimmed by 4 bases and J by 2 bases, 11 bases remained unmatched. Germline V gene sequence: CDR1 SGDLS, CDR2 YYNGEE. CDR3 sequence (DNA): TGTGCCAGCAGCTCTGCCTGGCGGGGGGGACCCACAGATACGCAGTATTTT. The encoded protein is CASSSAWRGGPTDTQYF. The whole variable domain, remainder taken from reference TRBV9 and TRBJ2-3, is DSGVTQTPKHLITATGQRVTLRCSPRSGDLSVYWYQQSLDQGLQFLIQYYNGEERAKGNILERFSAQQFPDLHSELNLSSLELGDSALYFCASSSAWRGGPTDTQYFGPGTRLTVL.

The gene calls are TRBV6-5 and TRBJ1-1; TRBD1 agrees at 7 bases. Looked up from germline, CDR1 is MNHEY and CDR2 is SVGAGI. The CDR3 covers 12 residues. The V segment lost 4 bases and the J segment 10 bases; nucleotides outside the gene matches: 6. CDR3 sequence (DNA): TGTGCCAGCAGTTCCGGACAGGCCAGAGCTTTCTTT. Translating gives CASSSGQARAFF.